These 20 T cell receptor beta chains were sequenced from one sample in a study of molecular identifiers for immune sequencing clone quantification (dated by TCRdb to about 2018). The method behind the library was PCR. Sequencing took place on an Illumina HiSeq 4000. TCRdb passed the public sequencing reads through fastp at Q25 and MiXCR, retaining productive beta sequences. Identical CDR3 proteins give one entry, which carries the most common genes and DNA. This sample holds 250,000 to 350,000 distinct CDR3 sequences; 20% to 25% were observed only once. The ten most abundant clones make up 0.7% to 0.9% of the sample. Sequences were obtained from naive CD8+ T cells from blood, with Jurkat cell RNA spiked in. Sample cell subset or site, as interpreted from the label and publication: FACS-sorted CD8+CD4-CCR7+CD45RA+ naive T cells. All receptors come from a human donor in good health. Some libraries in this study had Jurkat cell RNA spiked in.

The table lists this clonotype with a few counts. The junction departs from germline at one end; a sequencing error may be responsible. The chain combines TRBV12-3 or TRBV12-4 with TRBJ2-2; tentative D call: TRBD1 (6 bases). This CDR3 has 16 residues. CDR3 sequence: CASSFERTANTGEPFF. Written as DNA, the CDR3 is TGTGCCAGCAGTTTCGAAAGGACAGCGAACACCGGGGAGCCGTTTTTT.

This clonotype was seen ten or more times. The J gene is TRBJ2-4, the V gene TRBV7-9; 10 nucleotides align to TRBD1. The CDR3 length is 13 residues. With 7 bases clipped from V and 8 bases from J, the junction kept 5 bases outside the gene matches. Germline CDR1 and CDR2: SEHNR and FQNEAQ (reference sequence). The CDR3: CASTTGTGDIQYF. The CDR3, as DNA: TGTGCCAGCACCACCGGGACAGGGGACATTCAGTACTTC.

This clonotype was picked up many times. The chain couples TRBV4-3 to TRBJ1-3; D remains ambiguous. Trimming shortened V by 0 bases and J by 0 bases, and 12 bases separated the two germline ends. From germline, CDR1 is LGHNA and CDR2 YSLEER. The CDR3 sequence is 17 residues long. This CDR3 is CASSQDSGGSSGNTIYF. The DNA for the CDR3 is TGCGCCAGCAGCCAAGATTCTGGTGGGAGCTCTGGAAACACCATATATTTT.

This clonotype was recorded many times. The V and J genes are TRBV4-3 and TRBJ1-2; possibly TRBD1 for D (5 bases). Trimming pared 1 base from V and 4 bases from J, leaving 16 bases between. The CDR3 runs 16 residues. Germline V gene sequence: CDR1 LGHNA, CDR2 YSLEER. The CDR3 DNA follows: TGCGCCAGCAGCCAAGGTTTAGGGGAGTTCGTCTATGGCTACACCTTC. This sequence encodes CASSQGLGEFVYGYTF.

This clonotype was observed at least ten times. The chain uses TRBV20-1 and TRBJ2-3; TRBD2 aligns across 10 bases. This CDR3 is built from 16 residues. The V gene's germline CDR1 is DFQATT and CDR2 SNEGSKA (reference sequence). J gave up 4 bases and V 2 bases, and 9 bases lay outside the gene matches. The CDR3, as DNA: TGCAGTGCTAGAAGCGGGAGGGCAAGGCTTTCAGATACGCAGTATTTT. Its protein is CSARSGRARLSDTQYF.

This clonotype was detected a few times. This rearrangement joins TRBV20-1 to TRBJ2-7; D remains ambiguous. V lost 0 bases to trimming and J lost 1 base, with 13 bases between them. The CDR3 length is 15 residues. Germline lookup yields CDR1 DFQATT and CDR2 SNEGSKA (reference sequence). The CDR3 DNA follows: TGCAGTGCTAGAGACAATGGTTTAGGGTCCTACGAGCAGTACTTC. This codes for CSARDNGLGSYEQYF.

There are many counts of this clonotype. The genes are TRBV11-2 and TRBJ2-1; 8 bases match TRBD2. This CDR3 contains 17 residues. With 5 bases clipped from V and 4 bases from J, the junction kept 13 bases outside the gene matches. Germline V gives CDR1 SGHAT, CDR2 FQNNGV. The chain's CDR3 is CASSLARDSGVYNEQFF. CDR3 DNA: TGTGCCAGCAGCCTCGCTCGTGATAGCGGGGTTTACAATGAGCAGTTCTTC.

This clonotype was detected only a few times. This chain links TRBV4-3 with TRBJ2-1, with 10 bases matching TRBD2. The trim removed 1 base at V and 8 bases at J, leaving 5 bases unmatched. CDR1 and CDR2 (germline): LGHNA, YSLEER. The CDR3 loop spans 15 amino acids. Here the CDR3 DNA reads TGCGCCAGCAGCCAAGGCCTAGCGGGGGTATATGAGCAGTTCTTC. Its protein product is CASSQGLAGVYEQFF.

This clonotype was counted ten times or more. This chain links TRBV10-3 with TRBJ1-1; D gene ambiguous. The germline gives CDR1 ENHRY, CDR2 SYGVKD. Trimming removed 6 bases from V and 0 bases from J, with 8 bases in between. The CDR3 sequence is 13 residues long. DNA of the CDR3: TGTGCCATCAGGGTGATGATGAACACTGAAGCTTTCTTT. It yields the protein CAIRVMMNTEAFF.

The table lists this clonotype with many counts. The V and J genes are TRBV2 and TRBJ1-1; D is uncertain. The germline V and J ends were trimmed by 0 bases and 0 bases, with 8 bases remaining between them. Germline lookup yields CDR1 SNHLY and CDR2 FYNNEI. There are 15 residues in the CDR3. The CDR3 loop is CASSEAAWMNTEAFF. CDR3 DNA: TGTGCCAGCAGTGAAGCTGCATGGATGAACACTGAAGCTTTCTTT.

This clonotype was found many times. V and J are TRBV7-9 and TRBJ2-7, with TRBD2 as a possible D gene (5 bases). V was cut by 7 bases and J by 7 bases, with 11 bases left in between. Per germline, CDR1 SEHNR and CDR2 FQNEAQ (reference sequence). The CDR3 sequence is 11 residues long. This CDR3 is CASTPGGEQYF. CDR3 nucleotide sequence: TGTGCCAGCACCCCGGGCGGGGAGCAGTACTTC.

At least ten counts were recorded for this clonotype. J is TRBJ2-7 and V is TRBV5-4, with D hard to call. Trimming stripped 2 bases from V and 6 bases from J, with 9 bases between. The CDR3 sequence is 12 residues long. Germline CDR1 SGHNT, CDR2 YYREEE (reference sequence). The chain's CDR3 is CASSFDVREQYF. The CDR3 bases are TGTGCCAGCAGCTTTGACGTCCGCGAGCAGTACTTC.

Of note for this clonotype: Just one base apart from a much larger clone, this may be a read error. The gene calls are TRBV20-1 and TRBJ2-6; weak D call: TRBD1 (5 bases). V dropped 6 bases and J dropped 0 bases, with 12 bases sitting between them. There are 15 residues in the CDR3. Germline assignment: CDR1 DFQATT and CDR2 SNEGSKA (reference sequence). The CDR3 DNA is TGCAGTGCCCCGGACATCGTCTCTGGGGCCAACGTCCTGACTTTC. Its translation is CSAPDIVSGANVLTF.

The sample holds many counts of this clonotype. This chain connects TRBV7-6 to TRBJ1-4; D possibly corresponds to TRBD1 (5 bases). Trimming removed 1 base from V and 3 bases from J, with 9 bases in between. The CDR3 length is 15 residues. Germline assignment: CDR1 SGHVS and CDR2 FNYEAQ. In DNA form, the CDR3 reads TGTGCCAGCAGCTTAGAAGGAGGGGCTAATGAAAAACTGTTTTTT. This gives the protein CASSLEGGANEKLFF.

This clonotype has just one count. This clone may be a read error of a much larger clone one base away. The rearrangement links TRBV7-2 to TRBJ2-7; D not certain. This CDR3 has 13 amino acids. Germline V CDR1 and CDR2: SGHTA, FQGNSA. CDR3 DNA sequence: TGTGCCAGCAGACAACCGCCCTCCTACGGGCAGTACTTC. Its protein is CASRQPPSYGQYF.

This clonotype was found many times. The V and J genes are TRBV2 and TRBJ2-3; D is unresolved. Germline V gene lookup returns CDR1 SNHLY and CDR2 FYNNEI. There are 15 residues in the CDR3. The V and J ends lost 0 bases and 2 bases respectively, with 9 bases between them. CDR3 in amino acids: CASSEALGYTDTQYF. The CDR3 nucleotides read TGTGCCAGCAGTGAAGCGCTTGGGTACACAGATACGCAGTATTTT.

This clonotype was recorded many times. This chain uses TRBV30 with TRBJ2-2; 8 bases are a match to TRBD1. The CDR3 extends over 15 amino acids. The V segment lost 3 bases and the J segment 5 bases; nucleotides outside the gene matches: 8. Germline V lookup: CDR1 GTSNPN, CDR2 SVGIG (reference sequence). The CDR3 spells CAWSAGGVVTGELFF. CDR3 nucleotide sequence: TGTGCCTGGAGCGCAGGGGGCGTTGTGACCGGGGAGCTGTTTTTT. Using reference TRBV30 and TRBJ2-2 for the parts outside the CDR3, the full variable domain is SQTIHQWPATLVQPVGSPLSLECTVEGTSNPNLYWYRQAAGRGLQLLFYSVGIGQISSEVPQNLSASRPQDRQFILSSKKLLLSDSGFYLCAWSAGGVVTGELFFGEGSRLTVL.

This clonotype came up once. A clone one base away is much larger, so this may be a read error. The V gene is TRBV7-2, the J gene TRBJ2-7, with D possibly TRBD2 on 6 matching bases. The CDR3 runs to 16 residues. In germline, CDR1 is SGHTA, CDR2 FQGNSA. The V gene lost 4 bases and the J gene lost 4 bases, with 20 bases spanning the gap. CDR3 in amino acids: CASSSTWGVPRYEQYF. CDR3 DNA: TGTGCCAGCAGCTCTACCTGGGGGGTACCTCGGTACGAGCAGTACTTC.

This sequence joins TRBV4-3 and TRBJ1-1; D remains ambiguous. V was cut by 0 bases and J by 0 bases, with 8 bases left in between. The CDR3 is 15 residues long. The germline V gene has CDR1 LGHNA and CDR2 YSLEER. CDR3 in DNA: TGCGCCAGCAGCCAAGATAGGGCAATGAACACTGAAGCTTTCTTT. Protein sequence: CASSQDRAMNTEAFF.

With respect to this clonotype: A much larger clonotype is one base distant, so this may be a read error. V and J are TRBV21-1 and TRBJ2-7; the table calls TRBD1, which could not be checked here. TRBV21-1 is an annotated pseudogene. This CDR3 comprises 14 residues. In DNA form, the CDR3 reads TGTGCCAGCAGCTACACAGGGGCCCCCTACGAGCAGTACTTC. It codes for CASSYTGAPYEQYF.